What follows are 21 T cell receptor beta chains derived from one specimen sequenced in a study of blood T cell repertoires in COVID-19. Profiled with immunoSEQ multiplex PCR; TCRdb holds only in-frame clones, not every one. Among roughly 200,000 clones, more than 75% were seen once, and the ten largest hold 0.7% to 0.9%. Input material: peripheral blood. The source of these receptors is a woman aged 18-29 years who had recovered from COVID-19.

This sequence joins TRBV10-3 and TRBJ2-5; TRBD2 matches at 9 bases. The trim removed 5 bases at V and 1 base at J, leaving 8 bases unmatched. Germline loops: CDR1 ENHRY, CDR2 SYGVKD. CDR3 size: 16 residues. The CDR3 bases are TGTGCCATCAGTTCAGTAGCTAGCGGGGTCCAAGAGACCCAGTACTTC. Translating gives CAISSVASGVQETQYF.

CDR3 loop: CASSQVQGHEQFF. The CDR3 nucleotides read TGTGCCAGCAGCCAAGTACAGGGTCATGAGCAGTTCTTC. The chain employs TRBV4-2 and TRBJ2-1, with D tentatively TRBD1 (6 bases). The CDR3 covers 13 residues. V shed 1 base and J shed 8 bases, with 9 bases lying between them. Germline CDR1 LGHNA, CDR2 YNFKEQ.

The chain employs TRBV19 and TRBJ2-1; 7 nucleotides match TRBD2. CDR1 LNHDA and CDR2 SQIVND come from the germline V gene (reference sequence). This CDR3 region has 14 residues. With 5 bases clipped from V and 4 bases from J, the junction kept 5 bases outside the gene matches. The CDR3 reads CASSLGLVYNEQFF. The CDR3 bases are TGTGCCAGTAGTCTAGGACTAGTGTACAATGAGCAGTTCTTC.

The rearrangement links TRBV19 to TRBJ1-1; 10 positions match TRBD1. The CDR3 is 13 amino acids. CDR1 LNHDA and CDR2 SQIVND come from the germline V gene (reference sequence). The V and J ends lost 7 bases and 5 bases, in that order; junction bases with no gene match: 4. CDR3 loop: CASKTGGGTEAFF. The CDR3 DNA follows: TGTGCCAGTAAGACAGGGGGCGGAACTGAAGCTTTCTTT.

The chain has TRBV7-8 and TRBJ1-3, with 9 bases lining up with TRBD1. The CDR3 totals 17 residues. The junction had 8 bases not matched to a gene; V was cut back by 5 bases and J by 0 bases. Looked up from germline, CDR1 is SGHVS and CDR2 is FQNEAQ. CDR3 nucleotide sequence: TGTGCCAGCAGCCAGGAACAGGGGGCTTACTCTGGAAACACCATATATTTT. Its translation: CASSQEQGAYSGNTIYF.

This clone was counted between two and nine times. The chain uses TRBV4-1 and TRBJ1-2; tentatively, D is TRBD1 (5 bases). V was clipped by 4 bases and J by 0 bases, with 9 bases between them. The germline V gene encodes CDR1 MGHRA and CDR2 YSYEKL. This CDR3 comprises 14 residues. In DNA form, the CDR3 reads TGCGCCAGCAGCCCAGGGACTACTAACTATGGCTACACCTTC. Translating gives CASSPGTTNYGYTF.

This sequence joins TRBV28 and TRBJ1-5, with TRBD1 identical over 7 bases. Trimming at V came to 3 bases and at J to 2 bases, leaving 1 base not matched to a gene. Germline CDR1 and CDR2: MDHEN and SYDVKM. The CDR3 covers 14 residues. The CDR3, as DNA: TGTGCCAGCAGTTTCACAGGGGGCAATCAGCCCCAGCATTTT. It specifies CASSFTGGNQPQHF.

The chain links TRBV12-3 or TRBV12-4 to TRBJ2-7; 8 bases are shared with TRBD1. With V trimmed by 5 bases and J by 4 bases, 4 bases remained unmatched. The CDR3 covers 13 residues. The DNA for the CDR3 is TGTGCCAGCAGTGAGACAGGGGTTTACGAGCAGTACGTC. Its protein product is CASSETGVYEQYV.

V gene TRBV9 combines with J gene TRBJ2-7, with TRBD1 matching 7 bases. The CDR3 is made up of 14 amino acids. Trimming cost V 3 bases and J 2 bases; bases outside gene matches: 5. CDR1 and CDR2 (germline): SGDLS, YYNGEE. The CDR3 spells CASSGRQGTYEQYF. The DNA of the CDR3 is TGTGCCAGCAGCGGACGACAGGGCACCTACGAGCAGTACTTC.

The chain recombines TRBV19 with TRBJ2-3; D is unresolved. CDR3 length: 10 residues. Looked up from germline, CDR1 is LNHDA and CDR2 is SQIVND (reference sequence). The V gene lost 10 bases and the J gene lost 5 bases, with 7 bases spanning the gap. CDR3: CAIYGDTQYF. CDR3 nucleotides: TGTGCCATCTACGGAGATACGCAGTATTTT.

This chain links TRBV27 with TRBJ2-1; perhaps TRBD1 as D (5 bases). The ends were cut back, 3 bases at V and 0 bases at J, with 12 bases in the middle. CDR3 length: 16 amino acids. Germline values: CDR1 MNHEY, CDR2 SMNVEV (reference sequence). CDR3 sequence reads: CASSFIQGGSYNEQFF. In DNA, the CDR3 is TGTGCCAGCAGTTTTATCCAGGGCGGCTCCTACAATGAGCAGTTCTTC.

V gene TRBV27 combines with J gene TRBJ2-7; the D gene is possibly TRBD2 (7 bases). The V gene's germline CDR1 is MNHEY and CDR2 SMNVEV (reference sequence). Trimming shortened V by 0 bases and J by 5 bases, and 14 bases separated the two germline ends. This CDR3 contains 15 residues. The CDR3 bases are TGTGCCAGCAGTTTATCGGGAGGGGGAATCCACGAGCAGTACGTC. This sequence encodes CASSLSGGGIHEQYV.

The chain couples TRBV9 to TRBJ2-1, with TRBD2 matching 7 bases. Losses at the gene ends were 2 bases for V and 2 bases for J; bases not matched to a gene: 10. The germline V gene has CDR1 SGDLS and CDR2 YYNGEE. The CDR3 has 17 residues. The CDR3 is CASSVGGGRGAYNEQFF. The CDR3 region has the DNA TGTGCCAGCAGCGTCGGTGGCGGGAGAGGGGCCTACAATGAGCAGTTCTTC.

The chain couples TRBV4-3 to TRBJ1-4; weak D call: TRBD1 (6 bases). Germline values: CDR1 LGHNA, CDR2 YSLEER. V lost 3 bases, J lost 5 bases, and 16 bases lay in between. The CDR3 covers 16 residues. The CDR3 sequence: CASSHLWGGLNEKLFF. In DNA form, the CDR3 reads TGCGCCAGCAGCCATCTGTGGGGGGGCCTCAATGAAAAACTGTTTTTT.

The chain recombines TRBV4-3 with TRBJ2-5; tentative D call: TRBD1 (5 bases). The CDR3 is made up of 15 amino acids. From germline, CDR1 is LGHNA and CDR2 YSLEER. Trimming took 3 bases from V and 0 from J, leaving 11 bases between them. Written as DNA, the CDR3 is TGCGCCAGCAGCCACTTTGAAGGGGACCAAGAGACCCAGTACTTC. Amino acid sequence: CASSHFEGDQETQYF.

The chain is built from TRBV28 and TRBJ2-2; weak D call: TRBD1 (6 bases). Trimming removed 8 bases at V and 5 bases at J, with 18 bases between. The CDR3 runs to 15 residues. The germline gives CDR1 MDHEN, CDR2 SYDVKM. The CDR3 DNA is TGTGCCAGCGAGAAGTCGACAGGCGGTACCGGGGAGCTGTTTTTT. Its protein is CASEKSTGGTGELFF.

The chain joins TRBV12-1 to TRBJ1-2. TRBV12-1 is a recognized pseudogene. This CDR3 has 14 amino acids. CDR3 amino acids: CASSRTGDRYGYTF. CDR3 sequence (DNA): TGTGCCAGCAGCCGCACGGGGGATCGTTATGGCTACACCTTC.

The V call is TRBV7-2, the J call TRBJ2-1; D is possibly TRBD2 (7 bases). Trimming cost V 2 bases and J 9 bases, with 26 bases left between them. Germline V lookup: CDR1 SGHTA, CDR2 FQGNSA. The CDR3 sequence is 18 residues long. For the CDR3, the DNA is TGTGCCAGCAGCTTACTAACAGGGTTGTGGGAGGGCCCTCGTGAGCAGTTCTTC. It is translated as CASSLLTGLWEGPREQFF.

The genes are TRBV29-1 and TRBJ1-5; 9 positions match TRBD1. Germline lookup yields CDR1 SQVTM and CDR2 ANQGSEA. The CDR3 totals 14 residues. V shed 6 bases and J 2 bases; nucleotides not matched to a gene: 5. The CDR3 region has the DNA TGCAGCGTGGGGGACAGGGATGGCAATCAGCCCCAGCATTTT. It encodes CSVGDRDGNQPQHF.

The chain couples TRBV2 to TRBJ1-2; 10 bases fit TRBD1. The CDR3 spans 14 residues. Germline loops: CDR1 SNHLY, CDR2 FYNNEI. With 2 bases clipped from V and 8 bases from J, the junction kept 5 bases outside the gene matches. Here the CDR3 reads CASSERDRGGGYTF. The CDR3 DNA reads TGTGCCAGCAGTGAAAGGGACAGGGGAGGAGGCTACACCTTC.

The V call is TRBV6-6, the J call TRBJ2-5; TRBD1 agrees at 8 bases. CDR1 is MNHNY, CDR2 SVGAGI, per germline (reference sequence). The CDR3 extends over 15 amino acids. V was clipped by 6 bases and J by 2 bases; unmatched bases: 8. CDR3 amino acids: CASRRGTGIQETQYF. The CDR3 bases are TGTGCCAGCAGGCGCGGGACAGGCATTCAAGAGACCCAGTACTTC.